Below are 12 T cell receptor beta chains sequenced from a single sample in a study of tumor-infiltrating lymphocytes in primary liver carcinoma (dated by TCRdb to 2015 to 2018). Total RNA and DNA were co-extracted without cell sorting from roughly 20-30 mg of bulk tissue using the AllPrep DNA/RNA mini kit. Sequencer: Illumina HiSeq 2500. A constant-region primer and ProtoScript II reverse transcriptase were used to reverse-transcribe TCRbeta-specific cDNA from about 500 ng total RNA. The TCRbeta libraries were prepared through three rounds of nested multiplex PCR following a slightly modified ARM-PCR procedure. Each of the first two PCR rounds ran for about 9 cycles and used multiplex TRBV1-TRBV30 forward primers together with a Cbeta reverse primer. TCRdb cleaned the public reads at Q25 with fastp, built clones with MiXCR and kept in-frame beta chains. One record per CDR3 amino acid sequence lists the most common genes and DNA. The table for this sample lists around 100,000 distinct CDR3 sequences; approximately 71% of them were counted only once. 9.5% of the sample is taken by the ten largest.

The sequencing sample was made of liver tumor tissue from sampling region 5. The label giving this sample's cell subset or site can be read as: tumor region T5, tumor centre. The receptors were sampled from a woman in her sixties with primary liver carcinoma and hepatitis B virus infection.

By share of the sample, this clonotype is medium-sized. The rearrangement uses TRBV6-5 and TRBJ1-1; weak D call: TRBD1 (6 bases). Trimming removed 1 base at V and 4 bases at J, with 10 bases between. CDR3 size: 14 residues. CDR1 MNHEY and CDR2 SVGAGI come from the germline V gene. The CDR3 coding sequence is TGTGCCAGCAGTTACTTCGGAGGGGGCACTGAAGCTTTCTTT. As protein: CASSYFGGGTEAFF.

This clonotype has ten or more counts. The chain is built from TRBV6-1 and TRBJ1-5, with a tentative D call TRBD1 (5 bases). There are 15 residues in the CDR3. V lost 1 base, J lost 7 bases, and 14 bases lay in between. Looked up from germline, CDR1 is MNHNS and CDR2 is SASEGT. The DNA for the CDR3 is TGTGCCAGCAGTGAAGTCGGGGCCCAGTTGCAGCCCCAGCATTTT. Translation: CASSEVGAQLQPQHF.

The chain combines TRBV11-2 with TRBJ1-2; 7 bases map to TRBD1. CDR3 length: 14 amino acids. The germline gives CDR1 SGHAT, CDR2 FQNNGV. Losses at the gene ends were 4 bases for V and 6 bases for J; bases not matched to a gene: 8. The CDR3, as DNA: TGTGCCAGCAGCTCCACTCAGGGGGGGGATGGCTACACCTTC. It is translated as CASSSTQGGDGYTF.

This chain connects TRBV7-3 to TRBJ2-1; weak D call: TRBD2 (6 bases). The CDR3 runs 15 residues. Trimming took 2 bases from V and 2 from J, leaving 10 bases between them. The V gene's germline CDR1 is SGHTA and CDR2 FQGTGA. The CDR3 nucleotides read TGTGCCAGCAGCTTATCGGGAGATACCTACAATGAGCAGTTCTTC. Amino acids: CASSLSGDTYNEQFF.

The CDR3 sequence: CASSLTSGRSNEQFF. The CDR3 DNA follows: TGTGCCAGCAGCTTAACTAGCGGGAGGTCCAATGAGCAGTTCTTC. The chain uses TRBV7-9 and TRBJ2-1; the match to TRBD2 covers 12 bases. CDR3 length: 15 amino acids. The V segment lost 2 bases and the J segment 6 bases; nucleotides outside the gene matches: 2. Germline CDR1 reads SEHNR; CDR2 reads FQNEAQ (reference sequence).

The chain has TRBV6-1 and TRBJ2-7; 8 bases are a match to TRBD2. Germline-derived CDR1 and CDR2 are MNHNS and SASEGT. This CDR3 comprises 17 residues. V lost 2 bases to trimming and J lost 6 bases; unmatched junction nucleotides: 15. The CDR3 is CASSEMAPIGRVTEQYF. DNA for the CDR3: TGTGCCAGCAGTGAAATGGCTCCTATCGGGAGGGTTACCGAGCAGTACTTC.

A word on this clonotype: The CDR3 ends on some other residue instead of the conserved phenylalanine or tryptophan, so this is likely a read error. The chain carries TRBV10-3 and TRBJ2-4, with 11 bases aligning to TRBD2. This CDR3 has 17 amino acids. The germline V gene encodes CDR1 ENHRY and CDR2 SYGVKD. The CDR3: CAISESTSGVAKNIQYS. The CDR3 bases are TGTGCCATCAGCGAGTCGACTAGCGGGGTAGCCAAAAACATTCAGTACTCC.

Details on this clonotype: A read error may account for a junction end that differs from germline. This chain joins TRBV2 and TRBJ1-1; no reliable D call. CDR3 length equals 14 residues. Germline CDR1 is SNHLY and CDR2 is FYNNEI. The CDR3: CASSEASKNTETFF. The CDR3 coding sequence is TGTGCTAGCAGTGAAGCCTCCAAGAACACTGAAACTTTCTTT.

The table lists this clonotype with a count of one. The CDR3 ends on some other residue instead of the conserved phenylalanine or tryptophan, so this is likely a read error. The DNA is omitted, as the CDR3 cannot be located on it reliably, and the CDR3 follows TCRdb's listing. The chain combines TRBV11-1 with TRBJ2-3; the table's D call of TRBD2 was not tested on the DNA. Including both end residues, the CDR3 is 14 amino acids long. CDR1 SGHAT and CDR2 FQDESV come from the germline V gene (reference sequence). The CDR3: CAGSLRQRAGESHY.

Points on this clonotype: The junction departs from the called germline gene at one end, perhaps through a read error. The chain links TRBV29-1 to TRBJ2-3; perhaps D is TRBD1 or TRBD2 (5 bases each). Germline V gene sequence: CDR1 SQVTM, CDR2 ANQGSEA. The CDR3 extends over 18 amino acids. CDR3 sequence reads: CSVEALGRVGVSTDTPFF. Here the CDR3 DNA reads TGCAGCGTTGAAGCCTTGGGCAGGGTGGGGGTTAGCACAGATACGCCGTTTTTT.

As to this clonotype: A much bigger clone sits one base away, suggesting this may be a read error. CDR3 sequence reads: CASSPVGAQSGANVLTF. CDR3 in DNA: TGTGCCAGCAGTCCCGTGGGGGCTCAGTCTGGGGCCAACGTCCTGACTTTC. The V gene is TRBV28, the J gene TRBJ2-6; a weak D match, TRBD1 (6 bases). Germline V gene data show CDR1 as MDHEN and CDR2 as SYDVKM. The V and J ends lost 5 bases and 1 base respectively, with 15 bases between them. The length of the CDR3 is 17 residues. The full variable domain, rest sourced from reference TRBV28 and TRBJ2-6, is DVKVTQSSRYLVKRTGEKVFLECVQDMDHENMFWYRQDPGLGLRLIYFSYDVKMKEKGDIPEGYSVSREKKERFSLILESASTNQTSMYLCASSPVGAQSGANVLTFGAGSRLTVL.

As to this clonotype: A junction boundary mismatches the germline segment, possibly from a read error. The chain uses TRBV6-6 and TRBJ2-7; 9 bases map to TRBD2. The germline V gene has CDR1 MNHNY and CDR2 SVGAGI (reference sequence). This CDR3 is built from 14 residues. CDR3 bases: TGTGCCAGCACTTCGGGCGGGAGGGCCGACGAACAGTACTTC. Translation: CASTSGGRADEQYF.